This TCR beta chain was identified in a study of blood T cell repertoires in COVID-19. Overall study context: Material from acute and convalescent COVID-19 was sourced from the United States, Italy and Spain. Sample material is recorded as cDNA or gDNA derived from T cells, B-cell-depleted T cells, or PBMCs.

Produced via immunoSEQ multiplex PCR; TCRdb's table is partial and in-frame only. The sample carries 180,000 or so clones, roughly 76% recorded once. Seattle participants joined during active infection and were tracked over time. The V end lost 6 bases, the J end lost 2 bases, and 9 bases lay between the germline ends. CDR1 is KGHSH and CDR2 is LQKENI in the germline V gene. CDR3 length: 13 amino acids. The source material was peripheral blood. The TCR comes from a woman aged 40 to 49 with COVID-19, enrolled during active disease. J is TRBJ2-3 and V is TRBV18, with TRBD2 as a possible D gene (5 bases). In DNA, the CDR3 is TGTGCCAGCTCCGGAGGTTCCACAGATACGCAGTATTTT. Translation: CASSGGSTDTQYF.